This TCR beta chain originates from a study of shared clonotypes between healthy human individuals. Study-wide results and caveats: Sharing across a few donors was seen in 4% to 5% of naive CD4 clonotypes.

Remarks on this clone: Its antigen is undetermined.

The CDR3 is made up of 14 amino acids. Trimming cost V 0 bases and J 3 bases, with 8 bases left between them. Germline V lookup: CDR1 MNHNS, CDR2 SASEGT. TCRdb keeps only in-frame clones here, not all; method: immunoSEQ multiplex PCR. The sample carries 2,100,000 or so clones, around 95% recorded once. The gene calls are TRBV6-1 and TRBJ1-2, with D uncertain. This sequence was found in a man between 18 and 35 years old in good health. The sample taken for sequencing was naive CD4+ T cells sorted from blood. Sample subset: CD45RA+ positively selected. CDR3 nucleotide sequence: TGTGCCAGCAGTGAAGCGGGCAGTCACTATGGCTACACCTTC. Translating gives CASSEAGSHYGYTF.